This T cell receptor (beta chain) was documented in a study of blood T cell repertoires in COVID-19. Germline CDR1 SEHNR, CDR2 FQNEAQ (reference sequence). The CDR3 sequence is 14 residues long. The V segment lost 4 bases and the J segment 3 bases; nucleotides outside the gene matches: 2. This table comes from immunoSEQ multiplex PCR, and its TCRdb copy is limited to in-frame clones, with some not included. Seen here are fewer than 150,000 clones, approximately 90% observed once, and the top ten hold roughly 8.9%. Sequenced material: peripheral blood. This chain connects TRBV7-9 to TRBJ2-1; 8 bases line up with TRBD1. The TCR comes from a woman between 70 and 85 years old who had recovered from COVID-19. The CDR3 is CASSSDRGYNEQFF. CDR3 coding DNA: TGTGCCAGCAGCTCTGACAGGGGCTACAATGAGCAGTTCTTC. Filled out from reference TRBV7-9 and TRBJ2-1, the complete variable domain reads DTGVSQNPRHKITKRGQNVTFRCDPISEHNRLYWYRQTLGQGPEFLTYFQNEAQLEKSRLLSDRFSAERPKGSFSTLEIQRTEQGDSAMYLCASSSDRGYNEQFFGPGTRLTVL.